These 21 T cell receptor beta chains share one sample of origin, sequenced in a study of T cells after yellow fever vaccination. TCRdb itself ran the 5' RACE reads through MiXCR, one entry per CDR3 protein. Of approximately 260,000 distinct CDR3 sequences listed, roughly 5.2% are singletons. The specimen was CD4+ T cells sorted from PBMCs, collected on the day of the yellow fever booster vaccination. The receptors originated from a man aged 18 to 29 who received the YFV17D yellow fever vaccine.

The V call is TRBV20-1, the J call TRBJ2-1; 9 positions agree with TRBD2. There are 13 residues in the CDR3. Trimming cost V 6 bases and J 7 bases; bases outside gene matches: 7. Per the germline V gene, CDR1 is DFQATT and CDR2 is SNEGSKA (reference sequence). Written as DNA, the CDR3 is TGCAGTGCGCCGACTAGCGGACATAATGAGCAGTTCTTC. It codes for CSAPTSGHNEQFF.

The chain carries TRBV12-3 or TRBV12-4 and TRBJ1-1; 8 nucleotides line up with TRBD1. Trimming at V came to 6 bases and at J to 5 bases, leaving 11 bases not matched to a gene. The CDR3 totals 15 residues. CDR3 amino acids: CASSPGQGVQTEAFF. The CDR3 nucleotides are TGTGCCAGCAGCCCCGGACAGGGAGTCCAAACTGAAGCTTTCTTT.

CDR3 sequence reads: CASSLPGQGLRNTEAFF. The CDR3 DNA follows: TGTGCCAGCAGCTTACCGGGACAGGGGTTAAGGAACACTGAAGCTTTCTTT. The chain joins TRBV5-6 to TRBJ1-1, with 10 bases that match TRBD1. V trimming: 2 bases; J trimming: 1 base; junction bases outside the gene matches: 8. CDR1 SGHDT and CDR2 YYEEEE come from the germline V gene. The CDR3 is 17 residues long.

CDR3 region: CASSQGPGGGYGYTF. CDR3 coding DNA: TGTGCCAGCAGCCAAGGCCCAGGGGGTGGGTATGGCTACACCTTC. The gene calls are TRBV4-2 and TRBJ1-2, with 7 bases fitting TRBD1. Germline V CDR1 and CDR2: LGHNA, YNFKEQ. V was clipped by 1 base and J by 5 bases; unmatched bases: 7. This CDR3 has 15 amino acids.

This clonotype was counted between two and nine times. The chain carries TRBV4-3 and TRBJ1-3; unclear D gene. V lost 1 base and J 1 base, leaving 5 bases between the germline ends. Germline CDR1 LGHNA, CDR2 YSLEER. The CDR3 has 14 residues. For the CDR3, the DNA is TGCGCCAGCAGCCAAGTCAGGTCTGGAAACACCATATATTTT. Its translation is CASSQVRSGNTIYF.

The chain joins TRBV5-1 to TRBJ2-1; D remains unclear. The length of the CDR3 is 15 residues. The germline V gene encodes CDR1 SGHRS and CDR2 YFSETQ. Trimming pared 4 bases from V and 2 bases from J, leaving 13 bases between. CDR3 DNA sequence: TGCGCCAGCAGCCGCCTCAGTACCACCTACAATGAGCAGTTCTTC. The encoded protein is CASSRLSTTYNEQFF.

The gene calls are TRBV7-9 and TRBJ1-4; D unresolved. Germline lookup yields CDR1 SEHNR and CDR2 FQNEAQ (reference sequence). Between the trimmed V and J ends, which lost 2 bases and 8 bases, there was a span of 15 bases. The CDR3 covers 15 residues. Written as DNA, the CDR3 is TGTGCCAGCAGCTTAAGAGCACGCCAGGAAGAAAAACTGTTTTTT. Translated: CASSLRARQEEKLFF. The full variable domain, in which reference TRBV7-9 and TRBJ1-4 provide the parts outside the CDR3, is DTGVSQNPRHKITKRGQNVTFRCDPISEHNRLYWYRQTLGQGPEFLTYFQNEAQLEKSRLLSDRFSAERPKGSFSTLEIQRTEQGDSAMYLCASSLRARQEEKLFFGSGTQLSVL.

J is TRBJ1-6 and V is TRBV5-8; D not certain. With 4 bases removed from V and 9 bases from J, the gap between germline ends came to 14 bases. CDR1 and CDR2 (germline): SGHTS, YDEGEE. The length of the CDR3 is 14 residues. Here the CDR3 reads CASSRAHRFSPLHF. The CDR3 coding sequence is TGTGCCAGCAGCCGAGCGCACCGATTTTCACCCCTCCACTTT.

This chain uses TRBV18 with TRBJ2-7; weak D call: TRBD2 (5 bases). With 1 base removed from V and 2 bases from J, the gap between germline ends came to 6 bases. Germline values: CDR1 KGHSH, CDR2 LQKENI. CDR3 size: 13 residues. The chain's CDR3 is CASSPQGAYEQYV. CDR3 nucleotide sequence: TGTGCCAGCTCACCACAGGGAGCCTACGAGCAGTACGTC.

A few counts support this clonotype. The CDR3: CASSGRGEFFTNYGYTF. CDR3 bases: TGTGCCAGCAGTGGGAGGGGAGAATTCTTTACTAACTATGGCTACACCTTC. The V and J genes are TRBV6-6 and TRBJ1-2; D may be TRBD1 (5 bases). Germline loops: CDR1 MNHNY, CDR2 SVGAGI (reference sequence). The CDR3 length is 17 residues. V shed 5 bases and J shed 0 bases, with 19 bases lying between them.

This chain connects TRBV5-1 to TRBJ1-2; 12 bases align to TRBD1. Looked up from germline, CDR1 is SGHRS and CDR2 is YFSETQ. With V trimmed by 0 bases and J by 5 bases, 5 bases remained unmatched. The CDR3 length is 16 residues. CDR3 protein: CASSLEGTGGLYGYTF. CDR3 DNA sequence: TGCGCCAGCAGCTTGGAGGGGACAGGGGGCTTGTATGGCTACACCTTC.

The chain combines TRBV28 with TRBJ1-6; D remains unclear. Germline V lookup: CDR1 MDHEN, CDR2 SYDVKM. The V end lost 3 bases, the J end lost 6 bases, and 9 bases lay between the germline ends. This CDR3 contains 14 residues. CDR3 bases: TGTGCCAGCAGTTTCACGGTCCCTAATTCACCCCTCCACTTT. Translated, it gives CASSFTVPNSPLHF.

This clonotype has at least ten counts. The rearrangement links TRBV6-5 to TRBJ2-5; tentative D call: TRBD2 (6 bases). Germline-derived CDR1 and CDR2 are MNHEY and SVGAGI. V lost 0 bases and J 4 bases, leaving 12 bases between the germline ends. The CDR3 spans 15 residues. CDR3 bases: TGTGCCAGCAGTTACTCGATTTGGGAGGCAGAGACCCAGTACTTC. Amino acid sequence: CASSYSIWEAETQYF.

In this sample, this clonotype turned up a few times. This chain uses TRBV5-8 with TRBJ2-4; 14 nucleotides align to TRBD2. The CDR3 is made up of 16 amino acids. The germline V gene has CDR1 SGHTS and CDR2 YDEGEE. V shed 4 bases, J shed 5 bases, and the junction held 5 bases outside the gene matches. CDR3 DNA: TGTGCCAGCAGCCCCTGGACTAGCGGGGGGCAAAACATTCAGTACTTC. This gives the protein CASSPWTSGGQNIQYF.

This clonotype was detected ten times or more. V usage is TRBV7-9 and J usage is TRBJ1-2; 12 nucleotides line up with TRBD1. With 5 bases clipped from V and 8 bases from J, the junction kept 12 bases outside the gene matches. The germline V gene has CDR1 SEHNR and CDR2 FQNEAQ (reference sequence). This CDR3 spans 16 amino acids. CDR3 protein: CASSGGTGGSESGYTF. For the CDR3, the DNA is TGTGCCAGCAGCGGCGGGACAGGGGGCTCGGAGTCGGGCTACACCTTC. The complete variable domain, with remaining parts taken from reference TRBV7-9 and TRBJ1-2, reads DTGVSQNPRHKITKRGQNVTFRCDPISEHNRLYWYRQTLGQGPEFLTYFQNEAQLEKSRLLSDRFSAERPKGSFSTLEIQRTEQGDSAMYLCASSGGTGGSESGYTFGSGTRLTVV.

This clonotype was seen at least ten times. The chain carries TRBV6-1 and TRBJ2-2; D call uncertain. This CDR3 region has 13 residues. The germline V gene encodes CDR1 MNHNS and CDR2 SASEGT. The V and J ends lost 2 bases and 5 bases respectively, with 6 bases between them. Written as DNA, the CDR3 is TGTGCCAGCAGTGAAATTTTAACCGGGGAGCTGTTTTTT. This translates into CASSEILTGELFF.

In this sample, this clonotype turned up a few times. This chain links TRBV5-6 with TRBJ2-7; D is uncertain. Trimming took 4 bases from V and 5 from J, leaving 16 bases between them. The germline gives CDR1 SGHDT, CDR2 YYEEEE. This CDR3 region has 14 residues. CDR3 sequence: CASSLPPLGDEQYV. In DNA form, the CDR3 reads TGTGCCAGCAGCCTGCCCCCGCTGGGCGACGAGCAGTACGTC.

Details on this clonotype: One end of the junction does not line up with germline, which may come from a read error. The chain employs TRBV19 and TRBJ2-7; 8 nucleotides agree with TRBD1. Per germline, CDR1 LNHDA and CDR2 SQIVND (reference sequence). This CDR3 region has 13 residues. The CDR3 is CASSKGDRQGLHF. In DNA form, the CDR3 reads TGTGCCAGTAGTAAGGGGGACCGACAGGGGCTGCACTTC.

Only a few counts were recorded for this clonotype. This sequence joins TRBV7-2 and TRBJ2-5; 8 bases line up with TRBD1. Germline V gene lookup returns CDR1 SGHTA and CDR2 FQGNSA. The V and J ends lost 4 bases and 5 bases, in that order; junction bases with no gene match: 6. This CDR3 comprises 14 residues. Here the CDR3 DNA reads TGTGCCAGCAGCTATACAGGGGGTTCTGAGACCCAGTACTTC. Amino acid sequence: CASSYTGGSETQYF. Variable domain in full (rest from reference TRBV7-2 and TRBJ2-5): GAGVSQSPSNKVTEKGKDVELRCDPISGHTALYWYRQSLGQGLEFLIYFQGNSAPDKSGLPSDRFSAERTGGSVSTLTIQRTQQEDSAVYLCASSYTGGSETQYFGPGTRLLVL.

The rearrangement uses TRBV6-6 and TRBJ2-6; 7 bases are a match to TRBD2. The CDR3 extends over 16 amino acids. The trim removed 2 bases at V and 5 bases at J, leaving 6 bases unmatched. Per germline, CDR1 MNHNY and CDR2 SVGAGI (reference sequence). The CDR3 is CASSYERGLRANVLTF. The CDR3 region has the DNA TGTGCCAGCAGTTACGAGCGGGGTCTTCGGGCCAACGTCCTGACTTTC.

Here the CDR3 DNA reads TGTGCCAGTAGTATCCTACAGGGGATCGGGGCTGAAGCTTTCTTT. Encoded protein: CASSILQGIGAEAFF. The V call is TRBV19, the J call TRBJ1-1, with 7 bases aligning to TRBD1. The V and J ends lost 3 bases and 6 bases, in that order; junction bases with no gene match: 10. Germline V gene data show CDR1 as LNHDA and CDR2 as SQIVND (reference sequence). CDR3 length: 15 amino acids.